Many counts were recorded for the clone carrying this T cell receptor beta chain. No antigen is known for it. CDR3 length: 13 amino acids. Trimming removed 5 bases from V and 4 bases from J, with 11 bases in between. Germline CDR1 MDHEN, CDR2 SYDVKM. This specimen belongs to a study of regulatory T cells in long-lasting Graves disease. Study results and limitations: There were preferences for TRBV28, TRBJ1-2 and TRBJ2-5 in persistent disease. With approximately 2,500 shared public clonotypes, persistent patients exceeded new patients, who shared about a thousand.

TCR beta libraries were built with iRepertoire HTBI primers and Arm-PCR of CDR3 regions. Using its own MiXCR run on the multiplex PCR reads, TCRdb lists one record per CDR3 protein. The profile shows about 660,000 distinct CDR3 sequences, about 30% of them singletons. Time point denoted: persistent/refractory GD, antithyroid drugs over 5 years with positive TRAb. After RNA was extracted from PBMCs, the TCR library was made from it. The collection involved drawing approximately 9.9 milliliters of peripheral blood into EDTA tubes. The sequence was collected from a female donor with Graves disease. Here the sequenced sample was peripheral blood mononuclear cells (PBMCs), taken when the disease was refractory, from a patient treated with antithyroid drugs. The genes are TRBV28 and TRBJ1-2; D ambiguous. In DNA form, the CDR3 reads TGTGCCAGCAGTGGCGGGCCGATCTATGGCTACACCTTC. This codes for CASSGGPIYGYTF.